The clone carrying this TCR beta chain has a single count. Its target is unknown. This sample is drawn from a study of OX40 agonist ivuxolimab in advanced cancers. Study-wide context: Patients were treated with intravenous ivuxolimab, dosed at 0.01 to 10 mg/kg and infused every 2 weeks. Study results and limitations: The study found that CD8+ T cells averaged more expanded clones than CD4+.

CDR1 and CDR2 from the germline V gene are SGDLS and YYNGEE. The CDR3 extends over 15 amino acids. The V gene lost 0 bases and the J gene lost 0 bases, with 7 bases spanning the gap. Using immunoSEQ multiplex PCR, the repertoire was profiled, and TCRdb retains in-frame clones only, with some absent. The top ten clones hold more than 7.5% of a sample with around 70,000 clones, about 94% of them seen once. Enrollment shut out patients with autoimmune disease history or systemic immunosuppression. Sequenced material: CD4+ or CD8+ T cells sorted from blood, taken in a trial of the OX40 agonist ivuxolimab. This chain links TRBV9 with TRBJ2-1; D might be TRBD2 (6 bases). The TCR comes from an adult with an advanced solid tumor such as melanoma, head and neck, liver or kidney cancer. CDR3 sequence reads: CASSVDGGSYNEQFF. CDR3 sequence (DNA): TGTGCCAGCAGCGTAGACGGGGGCTCCTACAATGAGCAGTTCTTC.